These 2 T cell receptor beta chains were sequenced from one sample in a study of cytomegalovirus exposure and HLA in healthy donors. A multiplex PCR was run with 60 Vbeta primers and 13 Jbeta primers. The data were produced by immunoSEQ multiplex PCR, yet TCRdb's version contains in-frame clones alone and is incomplete. The data hold more than 90,000 clones, with around three quarters observed a single time. Sequences were obtained from PBMCs. All receptors derive from a man in his fifties or sixties in good health and CMV-seropositive.

V usage is TRBV6-6 and J usage is TRBJ2-1; 9 bases line up with TRBD2. This CDR3 has 15 amino acids. Germline loops: CDR1 MNHNY, CDR2 SVGAGI (reference sequence). The junction had 6 bases not matched to a gene; V was cut back by 6 bases and J by 3 bases. Written as DNA, the CDR3 is TGTGCCAGCAGCTTCGGACTAGCGTTCTACAATGAGCAGTTCTTC. Translation gives CASSFGLAFYNEQFF.

The chain joins TRBV19 to TRBJ1-5; 9 bases are shared with TRBD1. The junction had 10 bases not matched to a gene; V was cut back by 10 bases and J by 9 bases. From germline, CDR1 is LNHDA and CDR2 SQIVND (reference sequence). The CDR3 is made up of 13 amino acids. In nucleotides, the CDR3 is TGTGCCACTTACGGACAGGGGCCCAGGCCCCAGCATTTT. The encoded protein is CATYGQGPRPQHF.